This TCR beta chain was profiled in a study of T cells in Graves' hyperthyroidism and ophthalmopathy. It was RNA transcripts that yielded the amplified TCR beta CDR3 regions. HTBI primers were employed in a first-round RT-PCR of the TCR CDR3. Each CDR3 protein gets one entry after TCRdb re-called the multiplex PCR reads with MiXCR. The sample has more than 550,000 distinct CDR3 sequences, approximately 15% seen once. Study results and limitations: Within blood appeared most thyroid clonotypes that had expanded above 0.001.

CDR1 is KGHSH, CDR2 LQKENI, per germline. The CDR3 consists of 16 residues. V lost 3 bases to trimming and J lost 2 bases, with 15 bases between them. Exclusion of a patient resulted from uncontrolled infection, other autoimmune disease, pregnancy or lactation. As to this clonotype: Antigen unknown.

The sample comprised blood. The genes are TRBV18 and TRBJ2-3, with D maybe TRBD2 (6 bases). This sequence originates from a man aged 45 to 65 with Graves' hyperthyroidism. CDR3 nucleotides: TGTGCCAGCTCACCCCCCGAGACTAGAGCCACAGATACGCAGTATTTT. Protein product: CASSPPETRATDTQYF.